The 17 T cell receptor beta chains given below trace back to one sample, sequenced in a study of blood T cell repertoires in COVID-19 (dated by TCRdb to the early 2020s). Library method: the immunoSEQ multiplex PCR assay. TCRdb's version of the immuneACCESS table is confined to in-frame rearrangements and falls short of the full clone set. An unresolved V gene accounts for under half of the shortfall where checked; the remainder is of unknown origin. This sample holds about 170,000 clones; around 81% were observed only once. The ten largest clones take up approximately 11% of the sample. Sequenced material: peripheral blood. These receptors all come from a man aged 65-85 years with active or convalescent COVID-19.

V usage is TRBV6-5 and J usage is TRBJ1-4; D is uncertain. The CDR3 has 13 residues. V was shortened by 11 bases and J by 5 bases, with 15 bases between the two germline ends. CDR1 is MNHEY, CDR2 SVGAGI, per germline. CDR3 protein: CAGGGTLNEKLFF. Here the CDR3 DNA reads TGTGCCGGAGGAGGCACCTTAAATGAAAAACTGTTTTTT.

V and J are TRBV3-1 (or the pseudogene TRBV3-2) and TRBJ2-4, with a tentative D call TRBD1 (5 bases). Trimming stripped 0 bases from V and 5 bases from J, with 8 bases between. The CDR3 covers 14 residues. CDR1 LGHDT and CDR2 YNNKEL come from the germline V gene (reference sequence). CDR3 in amino acids: CASSQESRENIQYF. In DNA form, the CDR3 reads TGTGCCAGCAGCCAAGAGAGCAGGGAAAACATTCAGTACTTC.

V usage is TRBV15 and J usage is TRBJ2-4; D is possibly TRBD2 (5 bases). From germline, CDR1 is LNHNV and CDR2 YYDKDF (reference sequence). Trimming pared 1 base from V and 0 bases from J, leaving 7 bases between. The CDR3 is 15 residues long. The CDR3 protein is CATSRAGLAKNIQYF. The CDR3 bases are TGTGCCACCAGCAGAGCCGGACTAGCCAAAAACATTCAGTACTTC.

V and J are TRBV5-6 and TRBJ1-2; 8 bases line up with TRBD1. V lost 4 bases and J lost 8; bases outside the gene matches: 4. This CDR3 has 12 amino acids. Germline lookup yields CDR1 SGHDT and CDR2 YYEEEE. CDR3 coding DNA: TGTGCCAGCAGCCCGGACAGGGTAGGCTACACCTTC. As protein: CASSPDRVGYTF.

The chain carries TRBV7-9 and TRBJ1-2; maybe TRBD1 (5 bases). CDR1 and CDR2 (germline): SEHNR, FQNEAQ (reference sequence). The germline V and J ends were trimmed by 5 bases and 5 bases, with 18 bases remaining between them. The CDR3 runs 15 residues. The CDR3 sequence: CASSPSRGTFYGYTF. DNA for the CDR3: TGTGCCAGCAGCCCTAGCCGGGGGACTTTTTATGGCTACACCTTC.

The V and J genes are TRBV10-1 and TRBJ2-4, with a possible D match to TRBD1 (5 bases). The ends were cut back, 0 bases at V and 0 bases at J, with 6 bases in the middle. The CDR3 loop spans 15 amino acids. CDR1 and CDR2 from the germline V gene are WNHNN and SYGVQD (reference sequence). In DNA, the CDR3 is TGCGCCAGCAGTGAGTCAGGGGTAGCCAAAAACATTCAGTACTTC. As protein: CASSESGVAKNIQYF.

The rearrangement joins TRBV19 to TRBJ2-3, with TRBD1 matching over 7 bases. Trimming took 3 bases from V and 0 from J; bases not matched to a gene: 6. CDR1 LNHDA and CDR2 SQIVND come from the germline V gene (reference sequence). The CDR3 contains 16 residues. This CDR3 is CASSIATGVSTDTQYF. DNA for the CDR3: TGTGCCAGTAGTATCGCAACAGGGGTTAGCACAGATACGCAGTATTTT.

This clone was seen only once. The chain has TRBV9 and TRBJ1-5, with D hard to call. Germline lookup yields CDR1 SGDLS and CDR2 YYNGEE. This CDR3 is 13 amino acids long. Trimming shortened V by 3 bases and J by 3 bases, and 7 bases separated the two germline ends. This CDR3 is CASSESSNQPQHF. The DNA of the CDR3 is TGTGCCAGCAGCGAATCCTCCAATCAGCCCCAGCATTTT.

This clone was picked up many times. V usage is TRBV19 and J usage is TRBJ2-2; the D is unclear. Deletions cut 4 bases from V and 5 bases from J, with 14 bases between. Germline loops: CDR1 LNHDA, CDR2 SQIVND (reference sequence). The CDR3 is 15 residues long. The DNA for the CDR3 is TGTGCCAGTAGTACCTCATCAACCGGGACCGGGGAGCTGTTTTTT. This gives the protein CASSTSSTGTGELFF.

In DNA, the CDR3 is TGTGCCATCTCACGACAGGGGTCCTATAATTCACCCCTCCACTTT. Protein: CAISRQGSYNSPLHF. This sequence joins TRBV10-3 and TRBJ1-6, with 8 bases that match TRBD1. Germline V gene data show CDR1 as ENHRY and CDR2 as SYGVKD. Unmatched junction bases numbered 4, after V lost 8 bases and J lost 1 base. The CDR3 is 15 residues long.

In its sample, this clone was seen a few times. The gene calls are TRBV30 and TRBJ2-3; D is undetermined. This CDR3 is built from 12 residues. The V gene's germline CDR1 is GTSNPN and CDR2 SVGIG (reference sequence). V was trimmed by 3 bases and J by 1 base, leaving 5 bases between them. The CDR3 is CAWSYRTDTQYF. The CDR3 DNA reads TGTGCCTGGAGCTACCGCACAGATACGCAGTATTTT.

This sequence joins TRBV3-1 (or the pseudogene TRBV3-2) and TRBJ1-4, with D possibly matching TRBD1 (5 bases). The CDR3 spans 13 residues. Germline CDR1 LGHDT, CDR2 YNNKEL (reference sequence). The V and J ends lost 1 base and 6 bases respectively, with 6 bases between them. This CDR3 is CASSQGTYEKLFF. CDR3 in DNA: TGTGCCAGCAGCCAAGGGACATATGAAAAACTGTTTTTT.

The rearrangement uses TRBV6-1 and TRBJ1-3; D gene unclear. V was shortened by 2 bases and J by 4 bases, with 9 bases between the two germline ends. The CDR3 consists of 14 residues. In germline, CDR1 is MNHNS, CDR2 SASEGT. The CDR3 DNA follows: TGTGCCAGCAGTGAACAGGACTACGGAAACACCATATATTTT. Translated: CASSEQDYGNTIYF.

To note about this clone: Other nucleotide sequences in the sample specify the same CDR3. The rearrangement uses TRBV7-8 and TRBJ1-1, with a tentative D call TRBD1 (5 bases). Germline lookup yields CDR1 SGHVS and CDR2 FQNEAQ. V was pared by 5 bases and J by 2 bases, with 12 bases between. CDR3 length: 14 amino acids. CDR3 residues: CASSLAGGNTEAFF. As DNA, the CDR3 is TGTGCCAGCAGCCTGGCGGGGGGTAACACTGAAGCTTTCTTT. The full variable domain, with the rest looked up from reference TRBV7-8 and TRBJ1-1, is GAGVSQSPRYKVAKRGQDVALRCDPISGHVSLFWYQQALGQGPEFLTYFQNEAQLDKSGLPSDRFFAERPEGSVSTLKIQRTQQEDSAVYLCASSLAGGNTEAFFGQGTRLTVV.

The V call is TRBV19, the J call TRBJ1-1; tentatively, D is TRBD1 (6 bases). Trimming stripped 6 bases from V and 2 bases from J, with 16 bases between. The length of the CDR3 is 15 residues. The V gene's germline CDR1 is LNHDA and CDR2 SQIVND (reference sequence). In DNA form, the CDR3 reads TGTGCCAGTAGGGAAGGACAGTCCCCTAACACTGAAGCTTTCTTT. It is translated as CASREGQSPNTEAFF.

CDR3 bases: TGTGCCAGCTCAAGACAGGAACTCTACAATGAGCAGTTCTTC. Translating gives CASSRQELYNEQFF. This chain connects TRBV18 to TRBJ2-1; D possibly corresponds to TRBD1 (6 bases). Trimming took 5 bases from V and 3 from J, leaving 11 bases between them. Germline loops: CDR1 KGHSH, CDR2 LQKENI. The CDR3 runs 14 residues.

The V and J genes are TRBV3-1 (or the pseudogene TRBV3-2) and TRBJ2-5; 7 positions match TRBD1. The germline V gene encodes CDR1 LGHDT and CDR2 YNNKEL (reference sequence). The CDR3 sequence is 15 residues long. V lost 4 bases, J lost 1 base, and 6 bases stayed unmatched. The CDR3 is CASSRQQGVQETQYF. CDR3 DNA: TGTGCCAGCAGCCGACAGCAGGGGGTCCAAGAGACCCAGTACTTC.